The present T cell receptor (beta chain) was sequenced within a study of long-term antiretroviral therapy in people with HIV. Study-wide findings and caveats: Compared with controls, HIV repertoires showed narrower CDR3 length ranges. Clones that had undergone expansion before ART dominated the repertoire at all time points. Diversity measured after ART increased yet remained under transplant donor controls.

This CDR3 is built from 14 residues. Germline V gives CDR1 SNHLY, CDR2 FYNNEI. V was shortened by 6 bases and J by 4 bases, with 15 bases between the two germline ends. This clone was seen a few times. The antigen is undetermined. The assay, immunoSEQ v3.0, was run at survey level. Sequenced by immunoSEQ multiplex PCR; TCRdb stores in-frame clones only, minus some. The data hold 15,000 to 20,000 clones, with approximately 85% observed a single time. Material: unsorted PBMCs, obtained at the start of antiretroviral therapy. This receptor was identified in a man aged 25 to 40 with HIV. The V call is TRBV2, the J call TRBJ1-2; D may be TRBD1 (6 bases). This CDR3 is CASRKGGQVYGYTF. The DNA of the CDR3 is TGTGCCAGCAGGAAGGGGGGCCAAGTCTATGGCTACACCTTC.